The rows below give T cell receptor beta chains drawn from one sample of a study of blood T cell repertoires in COVID-19. Libraries were prepared by immunoSEQ multiplex PCR; TCRdb keeps only in-frame clonotypes and omits some of them. The sample includes 80,000 or so clones, 88% of them seen just once. The sample taken for sequencing was peripheral blood. Receptors originate from a human donor in a cohort sampled during active COVID-19. Both conserved end residues are trimmed from each CDR3. Each record gives: V gene, CDR3 length, J gene, CDR3 protein.

v_gene: TRBV5-1; len: 13; j_gene: TRBJ1-2; CDR3aa: ASSLTGAFSYGYT
v_gene: TRBV4-1; len: 14; j_gene: TRBJ2-5; CDR3aa: ASSPLTGGQRETQY
v_gene: TRBV10-2; len: 14; j_gene: TRBJ2-5; CDR3aa: ASSDPSGGAEETQY
v_gene: TRBV19; len: 13; j_gene: TRBJ2-5; CDR3aa: ASSTSRSRRETQY
v_gene: TRBV6-1; len: 13; j_gene: TRBJ2-5; CDR3aa: ASSEAFTFQETQY
v_gene: TRBV19; len: 13; j_gene: TRBJ1-1; CDR3aa: ASSPGQGAITEAF
v_gene: TRBV5-5; len: 15; j_gene: TRBJ1-1; CDR3aa: ASSLLTVIALNTEAF
v_gene: TRBV9; len: 14; j_gene: TRBJ2-5; CDR3aa: ASSVGTSGYQETQY
v_gene: TRBV6-1; len: 14; j_gene: TRBJ1-4; CDR3aa: ASSEIHRGENEKLF
v_gene: TRBV7-2; len: 15; j_gene: TRBJ1-2; CDR3aa: ASIQNGWGVANYGYT
v_gene: TRBV24-1; len: 15; j_gene: TRBJ2-1; CDR3aa: ATSDSASGISYNEQF
v_gene: TRBV30; len: 16; j_gene: TRBJ2-2; CDR3aa: ARKRTSGRAWNTGELF
v_gene: TRBV11-2; len: 14; j_gene: TRBJ2-1; CDR3aa: ASSLDYRGSYNEQF
v_gene: TRBV5-1; len: 14; j_gene: TRBJ2-5; CDR3aa: ASRSGTGGSRETQY
v_gene: TRBV3-1/TRBV3-2; len: 10; j_gene: TRBJ2-1; CDR3aa: ASSQSYGIQF
v_gene: TRBV3-1/TRBV3-2; len: 14; j_gene: TRBJ2-1; CDR3aa: ASSRKGQRSYNEQF
v_gene: TRBV11-3; len: 11; j_gene: TRBJ2-3; CDR3aa: ASSSEKQGTQY
v_gene: TRBV5-1; len: 13; j_gene: TRBJ1-1; CDR3aa: ASSLALFGGTEAF
v_gene: TRBV3-1/TRBV3-2; len: 12; j_gene: TRBJ2-7; CDR3aa: ASSQEGRHYEQY
v_gene: TRBV10-3; len: 14; j_gene: TRBJ2-3; CDR3aa: AISESGQGNTDTQY
v_gene: TRBV6-6; len: 13; j_gene: TRBJ1-5; CDR3aa: ASSYPQNSNQPQH
v_gene: TRBV27; len: 14; j_gene: TRBJ2-4; CDR3aa: ASSLFYRGPENIQY
v_gene: TRBV5-1; len: 10; j_gene: TRBJ2-3; CDR3aa: ASSLDGDTQY
v_gene: TRBV19; len: 12; j_gene: TRBJ2-7; CDR3aa: ASSPHTGRYEQY
v_gene: TRBV5-4; len: 14; j_gene: TRBJ2-3; CDR3aa: ASSLRGPGNTDTQY
v_gene: TRBV3-1/TRBV3-2; len: 11; j_gene: TRBJ1-3; CDR3aa: ASSQQGGNTIY
v_gene: TRBV4-1; len: 12; j_gene: TRBJ2-3; CDR3aa: ASSQSGVTDTQY
v_gene: TRBV11-2; len: 11; j_gene: TRBJ2-5; CDR3aa: ASSLERSETQY
v_gene: TRBV5-1; len: 14; j_gene: TRBJ2-1; CDR3aa: ASSFPRGTSYNEQF
v_gene: TRBV6-5; len: 11; j_gene: TRBJ2-7; CDR3aa: ASSPREAYEQY
v_gene: TRBV30; len: 14; j_gene: TRBJ2-1; CDR3aa: AWGRTSGGVYNEQF
v_gene: TRBV5-1; len: 12; j_gene: TRBJ2-3; CDR3aa: ASSRTTGADTQY
v_gene: TRBV5-1; len: 15; j_gene: TRBJ2-7; CDR3aa: ASSLVRTSGSIYEQY
v_gene: TRBV11-3; len: 17; j_gene: TRBJ2-2; CDR3aa: ASSSPPGLRFVITGELF
v_gene: TRBV11-3; len: 11; j_gene: TRBJ2-2; CDR3aa: ASSFGGTGELF
v_gene: TRBV4-1; len: 11; j_gene: TRBJ1-1; CDR3aa: ASSRGQSTEAF
v_gene: TRBV29-1; len: 13; j_gene: TRBJ2-3; CDR3aa: SVEGAPSGADTQY
v_gene: TRBV14; len: 14; j_gene: TRBJ2-7; CDR3aa: ASSQEAWDTTYEQY
v_gene: TRBV19; len: 13; j_gene: TRBJ2-7; CDR3aa: ASSILQGSSYEQY
v_gene: TRBV25-1; len: 11; j_gene: TRBJ2-3; CDR3aa: ASSESFADTQY
v_gene: TRBV28; len: 15; j_gene: TRBJ1-6; CDR3aa: ASSTPGTGVNYSPLH
v_gene: TRBV5-1; len: 11; j_gene: TRBJ1-2; CDR3aa: ASSLDSYYGYT
v_gene: TRBV4-1; len: 15; j_gene: TRBJ2-1; CDR3aa: ASSQGLVGSSYNEQF
v_gene: TRBV27; len: 11; j_gene: TRBJ2-3; CDR3aa: ATRQGSTDTQY
v_gene: TRBV6-1; len: 11; j_gene: TRBJ2-1; CDR3aa: ASSDPAVYEQF
v_gene: TRBV28; len: 13; j_gene: TRBJ2-7; CDR3aa: ASSFKWGGSYEQY
v_gene: TRBV4-2; len: 12; j_gene: TRBJ2-7; CDR3aa: ASSQEGGPYEQY
v_gene: TRBV7-8; len: 13; j_gene: TRBJ2-1; CDR3aa: ASRGPGQVNNEQF
v_gene: TRBV5-5; len: 12; j_gene: TRBJ2-3; CDR3aa: ASSFYVGTDTQY